A selection of T cell receptor beta chains follows, all from one sample in a study of shared clonotypes between healthy human individuals. The assay was immunoSEQ multiplex PCR, and TCRdb's table has in-frame clones only and misses some. The table records just over 2,000,000 clones, around 96% of them present only once. Sequencing input: naive CD8+ T cells sorted from blood. The source of these receptors is a man between 18 and 35 years old in good health. The CDR3 runs from the conserved cysteine through the conserved F or W. D genes are given only for firm matches. Some rows have no size entry. The others give once, few or many, or a class for an expanded clone.

v_call: TRBV7-8; d_call: .; cdr3_length: 14; clone_size: .; j_call: TRBJ1-1; cdr3_nt: TGTGCCAGCAGCTTAGTGTCACCGAACACTGAAGCTTTCTTT; cdr3_aa: CASSLVSPNTEAFF
v_call: TRBV6-5; d_call: .; cdr3_length: 14; clone_size: .; j_call: TRBJ1-1; cdr3_nt: TGTGCCAGCAGTTACTATGAAGGTAGCCCTGAAGCTTTCTTT; cdr3_aa: CASSYYEGSPEAFF
v_call: TRBV4-3; d_call: .; cdr3_length: 13; clone_size: few; j_call: TRBJ1-1; cdr3_nt: TGCGCCAGCAGCCAGAACAGGAACACTGAAGCTTTCTTT; cdr3_aa: CASSQNRNTEAFF
v_call: TRBV14; d_call: .; cdr3_length: 14; clone_size: .; j_call: TRBJ2-5; cdr3_nt: TGTGCCAGCAGCCAAGATATCGCTGAGGAGACCCAGTACTTC; cdr3_aa: CASSQDIAEETQYF
v_call: TRBV4-3; d_call: TRBD1; cdr3_length: 16; clone_size: .; j_call: TRBJ1-2; cdr3_nt: TGCGCCAGCAGCCAAGACACCTCGGGACAGCTCTATGGCTACACCTTC; cdr3_aa: CASSQDTSGQLYGYTF
v_call: TRBV2; d_call: .; cdr3_length: 11; clone_size: .; j_call: TRBJ2-5; cdr3_nt: TGTGCCAGCAGTGCAGACGAGACCCAGTACTTC; cdr3_aa: CASSADETQYF
v_call: TRBV4-3; d_call: .; cdr3_length: 13; clone_size: .; j_call: TRBJ2-3; cdr3_nt: TGCGCCAGCAGCCAAGATAGGGAGGATACGCAGTATTTT; cdr3_aa: CASSQDREDTQYF
v_call: TRBV5-1; d_call: .; cdr3_length: 12; clone_size: .; j_call: TRBJ2-7; cdr3_nt: TGCGCCAGCAGCTTTTCGGGGGACGAGCAGTACTTC; cdr3_aa: CASSFSGDEQYF
v_call: TRBV5-6; d_call: .; cdr3_length: 14; clone_size: .; j_call: TRBJ2-7; cdr3_nt: TGTGCCAGCAGCTTGCTGGGGACCGCCTACGAGCAGTACTTC; cdr3_aa: CASSLLGTAYEQYF
v_call: TRBV11-2; d_call: TRBD2; cdr3_length: 15; clone_size: .; j_call: TRBJ2-5; cdr3_nt: TGTGCCAGCAGCTTAAGTTCTAGCGGACAAGAGACCCAGTACTTC; cdr3_aa: CASSLSSSGQETQYF
v_call: TRBV7-9; d_call: TRBD2; cdr3_length: 16; clone_size: .; j_call: TRBJ2-1; cdr3_nt: TGTGCCAGCAGCTTAGTAGGTAGCGGGGTCCTTGCGGAGCAGTTCTTC; cdr3_aa: CASSLVGSGVLAEQFF
v_call: TRBV28; d_call: .; cdr3_length: 13; clone_size: .; j_call: TRBJ2-7; cdr3_nt: TGTGCCAGCAGTTTGGCCGGGATCTACGAGCAGTACTTC; cdr3_aa: CASSLAGIYEQYF
v_call: TRBV2; d_call: TRBD2; cdr3_length: 14; clone_size: .; j_call: TRBJ2-5; cdr3_nt: TGTGCCAGCAGTCAGCGGGGCCCCATGGGGACCCAGTACTTC; cdr3_aa: CASSQRGPMGTQYF
v_call: TRBV9; d_call: .; cdr3_length: 13; clone_size: .; j_call: TRBJ1-1; cdr3_nt: TGTGCCAGCAGTGCCAGCCTACTAGCTGAAGCTTTCTTT; cdr3_aa: CASSASLLAEAFF
v_call: TRBV4-1; d_call: TRBD1; cdr3_length: 16; clone_size: .; j_call: TRBJ1-2; cdr3_nt: TGCGCCAGCAGCCAACTACCGGGGACAGGGAGCTATGGCTACACCTTC; cdr3_aa: CASSQLPGTGSYGYTF
v_call: TRBV29-1; d_call: TRBD2; cdr3_length: 12; clone_size: .; j_call: TRBJ2-1; cdr3_nt: TGCAGCGTTGGACTAGCTTTCAATGAGCAGTTCTTC; cdr3_aa: CSVGLAFNEQFF
v_call: TRBV4-2; d_call: .; cdr3_length: 15; clone_size: .; j_call: TRBJ2-1; cdr3_nt: TGTGCCAGCAGCCAAGGGCCAGGGGCCTACAATGAGCAGTTCTTC; cdr3_aa: CASSQGPGAYNEQFF
v_call: TRBV4-1; d_call: .; cdr3_length: 14; clone_size: .; j_call: TRBJ2-3; cdr3_nt: TGCGCCAGCGGCACTACTAGGGGCACAGATACGCAGTATTTT; cdr3_aa: CASGTTRGTDTQYF
v_call: TRBV21-1; d_call: .; cdr3_length: 16; clone_size: .; j_call: TRBJ2-5; cdr3_nt: TGTGCCAGCAGCAAGCCGCAGGGGTTATACCAAGAGACCCAGTACTTC; cdr3_aa: CASSKPQGLYQETQYF
v_call: TRBV10-3; d_call: TRBD2; cdr3_length: 15; clone_size: .; j_call: TRBJ2-1; cdr3_nt: TGTGCCATCAGTGACCCGAGCGGGAGCTACAATGAGCAGTTCTTC; cdr3_aa: CAISDPSGSYNEQFF
v_call: TRBV10-3; d_call: TRBD2; cdr3_length: 13; clone_size: .; j_call: TRBJ2-7; cdr3_nt: TGTGCCATCAGAGGCGGGAGCTCCTACGAGCAGTACTTC; cdr3_aa: CAIRGGSSYEQYF
v_call: TRBV27; d_call: .; cdr3_length: 15; clone_size: .; j_call: TRBJ2-7; cdr3_nt: TGTGCCAGCAGTTTATCGGGACTGAACTCCTACGAGCAGTACTTC; cdr3_aa: CASSLSGLNSYEQYF
v_call: TRBV2; d_call: .; cdr3_length: 15; clone_size: once; j_call: TRBJ1-6; cdr3_nt: TGTGCCAGCAGTGAAAAGGGTTCCCCGAATTCACCCCTCCACTTT; cdr3_aa: CASSEKGSPNSPLHF
v_call: TRBV23-1; d_call: TRBD2; cdr3_length: 15; clone_size: .; j_call: TRBJ2-5; cdr3_nt: TGCGCCAACCCCCTTAAAGCGGGGGATAAAGAGACCCAGTACTTC; cdr3_aa: CANPLKAGDKETQYF
v_call: TRBV6-5; d_call: TRBD2; cdr3_length: 12; clone_size: .; j_call: TRBJ2-1; cdr3_nt: TGTGCCAGCAGAGGACTAGAGAATGAGCAGTTCTTC; cdr3_aa: CASRGLENEQFF
v_call: TRBV5-1; d_call: .; cdr3_length: 14; clone_size: .; j_call: TRBJ2-7; cdr3_nt: TGCGCCAGCAGCCCCGGAATAGGCTCCTACGAGCAGTACTTC; cdr3_aa: CASSPGIGSYEQYF
v_call: TRBV5-6; d_call: TRBD2; cdr3_length: 16; clone_size: .; j_call: TRBJ2-7; cdr3_nt: TGTGCCAGCAGCCTCGACCCCTGGCGGGAGGCCTACGAGCAGTACTTC; cdr3_aa: CASSLDPWREAYEQYF
v_call: TRBV7-9; d_call: .; cdr3_length: 16; clone_size: .; j_call: TRBJ2-1; cdr3_nt: TGTGCCAGCAGCTTAAGAGTCGTTACTTCCTACAATGAGCAGTTCTTC; cdr3_aa: CASSLRVVTSYNEQFF
v_call: TRBV5-6; d_call: TRBD2; cdr3_length: 17; clone_size: .; j_call: TRBJ2-2; cdr3_nt: TGTGCCAGCAGGGGACTAGCGGGGGGCGAGAACACCGGGGAGCTGTTTTTT; cdr3_aa: CASRGLAGGENTGELFF
v_call: TRBV4-1; d_call: .; cdr3_length: 13; clone_size: .; j_call: TRBJ1-5; cdr3_nt: TGCGCCAGCAGCCATAGAGGGGACCAGCCCCAGCATTTT; cdr3_aa: CASSHRGDQPQHF
v_call: TRBV7-6; d_call: .; cdr3_length: 16; clone_size: .; j_call: TRBJ2-3; cdr3_nt: TGTGCCAGCAGCTCCCATCTCGGCGACGGGGAAGATACGCAGTATTTT; cdr3_aa: CASSSHLGDGEDTQYF
v_call: TRBV2; d_call: TRBD2; cdr3_length: 15; clone_size: .; j_call: TRBJ2-3; cdr3_nt: TGTGCCAGCAGCCCACTAGCGGGAGAGGCAGATACGCAGTATTTT; cdr3_aa: CASSPLAGEADTQYF
v_call: TRBV10-3; d_call: .; cdr3_length: 13; clone_size: once; j_call: TRBJ1-2; cdr3_nt: TGTGCCATCAGGGAGGACGTTCGATATGGCTACACCTTC; cdr3_aa: CAIREDVRYGYTF
v_call: TRBV6-1; d_call: .; cdr3_length: 13; clone_size: .; j_call: TRBJ2-7; cdr3_nt: TGTGCCAGCAGCGCCGGGACCTCCTACGAGCAGTACTTC; cdr3_aa: CASSAGTSYEQYF
v_call: TRBV28; d_call: TRBD1; cdr3_length: 15; clone_size: .; j_call: TRBJ1-4; cdr3_nt: TGTGCCAGCAGCATTACACAGGGGTGGAATGAAAAACTGTTTTTT; cdr3_aa: CASSITQGWNEKLFF
v_call: TRBV6-6; d_call: TRBD1; cdr3_length: 13; clone_size: .; j_call: TRBJ1-2; cdr3_nt: TGTGCCACGCGGACAGGGGATCTCTCTGGCTACACCTTC; cdr3_aa: CATRTGDLSGYTF
v_call: TRBV13; d_call: .; cdr3_length: 15; clone_size: .; j_call: TRBJ1-6; cdr3_nt: TGTGCCAGCAGCTCTAGGGGGAGATTAGATTCACCCCTCCACTTT; cdr3_aa: CASSSRGRLDSPLHF
v_call: TRBV2; d_call: .; cdr3_length: 13; clone_size: .; j_call: TRBJ2-5; cdr3_nt: TGTGCCAGCAGTGAGGAGTTCCAAGAGACCCAGTACTTC; cdr3_aa: CASSEEFQETQYF
v_call: TRBV27; d_call: .; cdr3_length: 12; clone_size: once; j_call: TRBJ1-5; cdr3_nt: TGTGCCCTCAGGGTCGGCAATCAGCCCCAGCATTTT; cdr3_aa: CALRVGNQPQHF
v_call: TRBV5-1; d_call: TRBD2; cdr3_length: 17; clone_size: .; j_call: TRBJ2-1; cdr3_nt: TGCGCCAGCAGCTTGGCCCAACTAGCGGGAACCTACAATGAGCAGTTCTTC; cdr3_aa: CASSLAQLAGTYNEQFF
v_call: TRBV4-1; d_call: .; cdr3_length: 14; clone_size: once; j_call: TRBJ2-5; cdr3_nt: TGCGCCAGCAGCCAAATAGTGGAACAAGAGACCCAGTACTTC; cdr3_aa: CASSQIVEQETQYF
v_call: TRBV13; d_call: TRBD1; cdr3_length: 14; clone_size: .; j_call: TRBJ1-2; cdr3_nt: TGTGCCAGCAGCTATACCGGGACAGGTGATGGCTACACCTTC; cdr3_aa: CASSYTGTGDGYTF
v_call: TRBV9; d_call: TRBD1; cdr3_length: 16; clone_size: .; j_call: TRBJ2-1; cdr3_nt: TGTGCCAGCAGCGTAGCCCCGACAGGGACCTACAATGAGCAGTTCTTC; cdr3_aa: CASSVAPTGTYNEQFF
v_call: TRBV6-1; d_call: .; cdr3_length: 12; clone_size: .; j_call: TRBJ2-7; cdr3_nt: TGTGCCAGCAGCGCCGACTGGGACGAGCAGTACTTC; cdr3_aa: CASSADWDEQYF
v_call: TRBV5-5; d_call: TRBD1; cdr3_length: 16; clone_size: .; j_call: TRBJ1-2; cdr3_nt: TGTGCCAGCAGCTTCGAGGGGGCTGGTTTTGACTATGGCTACACCTTC; cdr3_aa: CASSFEGAGFDYGYTF
v_call: TRBV9; d_call: .; cdr3_length: 12; clone_size: .; j_call: TRBJ2-5; cdr3_nt: TGTGCCAGCAGCGGGATTCAAGAGACCCAGTACTTC; cdr3_aa: CASSGIQETQYF
v_call: TRBV28; d_call: TRBD2; cdr3_length: 15; clone_size: .; j_call: TRBJ2-1; cdr3_nt: TGTGCCAGCAGTTTATGGGCTAGCGGGGTCGATGAGCAGTTCTTC; cdr3_aa: CASSLWASGVDEQFF
v_call: TRBV7-2; d_call: .; cdr3_length: 12; clone_size: .; j_call: TRBJ2-1; cdr3_nt: TGTGCCAGCAGCTTTGGGGCGGTTGAGCAGTTCTTC; cdr3_aa: CASSFGAVEQFF
v_call: TRBV27; d_call: TRBD1; cdr3_length: 17; clone_size: .; j_call: TRBJ2-3; cdr3_nt: TGTGCCAGCAGTTTATCGGACGGGACAGAGTACACAGATACGCAGTATTTT; cdr3_aa: CASSLSDGTEYTDTQYF
v_call: TRBV21-1; d_call: .; cdr3_length: 14; clone_size: once; j_call: TRBJ1-4; cdr3_nt: TGTGCCAGCAGCATCCTCGGACTCAGGGAAAAACTGTTTTTT; cdr3_aa: CASSILGLREKLFF
v_call: TRBV27; d_call: .; cdr3_length: 15; clone_size: .; j_call: TRBJ2-3; cdr3_nt: TGTGCCAGCAGTTTAGGGGCCGGGAGCACAGATACGCAGTATTTT; cdr3_aa: CASSLGAGSTDTQYF
v_call: TRBV7-9; d_call: TRBD1; cdr3_length: 15; clone_size: .; j_call: TRBJ1-1; cdr3_nt: TGTGCCAGCAGCTTACCCGGACAGGGGAGCACTGAAGCTTTCTTT; cdr3_aa: CASSLPGQGSTEAFF
v_call: TRBV2; d_call: .; cdr3_length: 15; clone_size: .; j_call: TRBJ1-2; cdr3_nt: TGTGCCAGCAGTGAAGCGCCAGGTTCTAACTATGGCTACACCTTC; cdr3_aa: CASSEAPGSNYGYTF
v_call: TRBV19; d_call: .; cdr3_length: 15; clone_size: .; j_call: TRBJ1-1; cdr3_nt: TGTGCCAGTAGTATTTGGGGTTTGGGCACAGGTGAAGCTTTCTTT; cdr3_aa: CASSIWGLGTGEAFF